The TCR beta chain under discussion was sequenced for a study of regulatory T cells in long-lasting Graves disease. This clonotype was seen many times. Germline V CDR1 and CDR2: MDHEN, SYDVKM. The CDR3 runs to 18 residues. Losses at the gene ends were 5 bases for V and 3 bases for J; bases not matched to a gene: 11. Construction of the TCR beta libraries employed iRepertoire HTBI primers in conjunction with Arm-PCR of CDR3 regions. One entry per CDR3 protein, called by TCRdb with MiXCR from the multiplex PCR reads. The sample gives about 430,000 distinct CDR3 sequences, under 25% of which show up once; roughly an eighth is in the top ten. Time point here: persistent/refractory GD, antithyroid drugs over 5 years with positive TRAb. PBMC-derived RNA was used for the TCR library.

The V gene is TRBV28, the J gene TRBJ2-2; 11 nucleotides match TRBD1. The receptor's source is a female donor with Graves disease. The sample consisted of peripheral blood mononuclear cells (PBMCs), taken when the disease was refractory, from a patient treated with antithyroid drugs. The CDR3 loop reads CASSPGAGTGGDTGELFF. The DNA of the CDR3 is TGTGCCAGCAGTCCGGGGGCCGGGACAGGGGGGGACACCGGGGAGCTGTTTTTT. The variable domain in full, with the rest retrieved from reference TRBV28 and TRBJ2-2, is DVKVTQSSRYLVKRTGEKVFLECVQDMDHENMFWYRQDPGLGLRLIYFSYDVKMKEKGDIPEGYSVSREKKERFSLILESASTNQTSMYLCASSPGAGTGGDTGELFFGEGSRLTVL.